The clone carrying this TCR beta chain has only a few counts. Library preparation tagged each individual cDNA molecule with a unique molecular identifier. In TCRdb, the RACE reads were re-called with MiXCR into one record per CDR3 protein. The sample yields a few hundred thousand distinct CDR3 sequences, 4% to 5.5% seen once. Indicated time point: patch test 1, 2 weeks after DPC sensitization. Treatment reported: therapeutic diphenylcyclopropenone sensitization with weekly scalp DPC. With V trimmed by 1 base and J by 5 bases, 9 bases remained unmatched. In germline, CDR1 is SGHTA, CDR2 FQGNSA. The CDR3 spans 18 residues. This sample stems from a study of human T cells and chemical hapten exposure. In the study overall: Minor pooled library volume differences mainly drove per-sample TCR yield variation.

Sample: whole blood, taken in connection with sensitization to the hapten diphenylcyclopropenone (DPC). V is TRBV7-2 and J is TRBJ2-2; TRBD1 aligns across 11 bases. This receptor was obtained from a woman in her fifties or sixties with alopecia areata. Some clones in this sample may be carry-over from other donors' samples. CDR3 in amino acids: CASSLGKTDRGHTGELFF. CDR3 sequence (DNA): TGTGCCAGCAGCTTAGGAAAGACGGACAGGGGGCATACCGGGGAGCTGTTTTTT. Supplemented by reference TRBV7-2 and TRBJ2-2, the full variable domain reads GAGVSQSPSNKVTEKGKDVELRCDPISGHTALYWYRQSLGQGLEFLIYFQGNSAPDKSGLPSDRFSAERTGGSVSTLTIQRTQQEDSAVYLCASSLGKTDRGHTGELFFGEGSRLTVL.